This paragraph covers one T cell receptor beta chain sequence. Its cognate antigen is unknown. Naive CD4 T cells were sorted as CD45RO-negative, CD62L-positive. The data were taken from a study of human versus mouse CDR3 diversity and MHC coevolution. Study-wide findings and caveats: Human T cells underwent selection on over five different MHC II alleles. Among all groups, most of the three human donors showed least clonal inequality. iCHAO1 estimated the human TCR beta repertoire at roughly 1.6 million clonotypes.

Germline lookup yields CDR1 MNHNS and CDR2 SASEGT. The CDR3 totals 14 residues. V shed 7 bases and J 5 bases; nucleotides not matched to a gene: 5. This table comes from immunoSEQ multiplex PCR, and its TCRdb copy is limited to in-frame clones, with some not included. The table records more than 60,000 clones, 85% to 95% of them present only once. Sequencing input: naive CD4+ T cells from blood. Subset described: CD45RO-negative CD62L-positive naive CD4 T cells. This chain uses TRBV6-1 with TRBJ1-1, with 12 nucleotides matching TRBD1. The TCR sequence derives from a person aged 30 to 69 in good health. CDR3 coding DNA: TGTGCCAGCACGGGACAGGGGGCGCTTACTGAAGCTTTCTTT. It specifies CASTGQGALTEAFF.